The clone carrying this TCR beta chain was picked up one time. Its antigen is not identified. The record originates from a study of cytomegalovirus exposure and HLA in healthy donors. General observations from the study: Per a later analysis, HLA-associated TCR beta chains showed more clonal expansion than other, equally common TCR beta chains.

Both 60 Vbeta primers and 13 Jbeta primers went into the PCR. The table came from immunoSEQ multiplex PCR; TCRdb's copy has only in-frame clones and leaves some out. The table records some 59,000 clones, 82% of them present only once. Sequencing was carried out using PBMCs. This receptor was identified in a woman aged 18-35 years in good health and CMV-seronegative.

The CDR3 protein is CASSIWRYGYEQFF. As DNA, the CDR3 is TGTGCCAGTAGTATTTGGAGGTATGGATATGAGCAGTTCTTC. The chain uses TRBV19 and TRBJ2-1, with D perhaps matching TRBD2 (5 bases). The germline gives CDR1 LNHDA, CDR2 SQIVND (reference sequence). V gave up 3 bases and J gave up 8 bases, with 14 bases separating them. The CDR3 length is 14 residues.